The source of this T cell receptor (beta chain) is a study of T cells expressing NK-cell markers (dated by TCRdb to the early 2020s). General notes on the study: In sorted CD3+CD56+NKG2C+, CD3+CD56+NKG2C- and CD3+CD56-NKG2C+ T-cell subsets from several donors, TCR beta-chain repertoires were profiled. Randomly selected healthy volunteers, three men and five women, were used as the eight sequenced donors. The libraries were sequenced on Illumina HiSeq 2000/2500, MiSeq or NextSeq, producing 2 x 150 bp reads. Of the eight sequenced donors, seven were found to be HCMV-seropositive and one was found to be HCMV-seronegative. General study outcomes and caveats: It remained unclear whether the expanded NKG2C-expressing T cell clones were specific for HCMV antigens. In roughly six donors, the dominant CD3+CD56+NKG2C+ clonotypes ranked among the top 10 CD8+ clonotypes, making up about 1.0-8% of CD8+ T cells. Those dominant clonotypes were again the most abundant among CD3+CD56-NKG2C+ cells in a handful of donors, at roughly 25-60.1%.

Data came from an Illumina HiSeq 2000. The TCR beta cDNA libraries were made using 5'RACE template switching, a step that added both a universal primer site and unique molecular identifiers. cDNA synthesis was primed from the TCR beta constant segment and was followed by two successive PCR amplification steps. Per the authors' processing: MIGEC was used to demultiplex reads and group the reads by UMI, and MiTCR was used to assemble and quantify clonotypes. To exclude erroneous sequences, only TCR cDNA sequences supported by at least two reads were retained. The tcR package was used for downstream repertoire analysis, and clonotypes were matched between fractions using CDR3 nucleotide sequence together with V segment. VDJmatch was used to annotate antigen specificity against VDJdb, with one amino acid substitution in CDR3 permitted. The reads underwent TCRdb reprocessing, giving one record for each CDR3 protein sequence and no DNA. The V and J calls were determined by TCRdb, not by the authors. For this sample, the table gives roughly 300,000 distinct CDR3 sequences. Clones ranked in the top ten supply 3.5% to 5% of the sample.

From a lookup of the germline V gene, CDR1 and CDR2 are MGHDK and SYGVNS. Including the terminal cysteine and phenylalanine, the CDR3 comprises 15 residues. The record lacks a DNA sequence. With respect to this clonotype: Its antigen has not been determined.

HCMV-specific IgG was detected in serum with a commercial ELISA kit to determine HCMV serostatus. Peripheral blood mononuclear cells were isolated from blood by Ficoll density gradient centrifugation. The V gene is TRBV25-1 and the J gene is TRBJ2-1; TCRdb names TRBD2, which stays unverified in the absence of DNA. The sequence came from a woman aged 18 to 69 in good health. Sequencing used blood T cells: a sorted CD56 or NKG2C T cell subset, CD4+ or CD8+ T cells, or bulk PBMC T cells (not recorded which). CDR3 protein: CASSEGSGMRNEQFF.